Shown below are 29 T cell receptor beta chains from a single sample sequenced in a study of radiation and T cells in renal cell carcinoma. The repertoire was sequenced with immunoSEQ multiplex PCR; TCRdb's copy has only in-frame clones and lacks some. The table lists 120,000 or so clones, roughly four fifths of them singletons, with around 2% in the top ten. Time point reported: blood 2 weeks post-SBRT. Described treatment: 15 Gy SBRT to primary tumor, nephrectomy 4 weeks later. The input for sequencing was blood, taken from a patient whose treatment included radiotherapy and nephrectomy. These receptors all come from a woman aged 55 to 70 with renal cell carcinoma.

The chain has TRBV6-5 and TRBJ1-3; TRBD1 matches at 7 bases. The ends lost 0 bases at V and 4 bases at J; junction bases unmatched: 6. The CDR3 consists of 16 residues. Germline values: CDR1 MNHEY, CDR2 SVGAGI. CDR3 DNA sequence: TGTGCCAGCAGTTACTCCTGGGACAGAACAGGAAACACCATATATTTT. Its translation: CASSYSWDRTGNTIYF.

This chain connects TRBV9 to TRBJ2-3, with TRBD1 identical over 8 bases. The CDR3 length is 17 residues. V was pared by 0 bases and J by 1 base, with 7 bases of the junction left unmatched. Germline CDR1 and CDR2: SGDLS and YYNGEE. The CDR3 coding sequence is TGTGCCAGCAGCGTAGTAGATCTACAGGGGGGCACAGATACGCAGTATTTT. Its protein is CASSVVDLQGGTDTQYF.

This chain links TRBV7-6 with TRBJ2-5, with D possibly being TRBD1 (5 bases). Germline CDR1 and CDR2: SGHVS and FNYEAQ. V was trimmed by 2 bases and J by 5 bases, leaving 12 bases between them. The CDR3 is made up of 14 amino acids. CDR3 in DNA: TGTGCCAGCAGCTTAAAAGGGGATGGCGAGACCCAGTACTTC. It specifies CASSLKGDGETQYF.

The chain employs TRBV14 and TRBJ1-5; maybe TRBD1 (5 bases). Trimming cost V 1 base and J 6 bases, with 7 bases left between them. Germline loops: CDR1 SGHDN, CDR2 FVKESK. The CDR3 length is 13 residues. The CDR3 sequence is CASSQGRGQPQHF. CDR3 coding DNA: TGTGCCAGCAGCCAAGGGAGGGGTCAGCCCCAGCATTTT.

This clone turned up a few times. The chain combines TRBV4-2 with TRBJ1-1, with no clear D. Trimming pared 0 bases from V and 10 bases from J, leaving 9 bases between. Germline CDR1 LGHNA, CDR2 YNFKEQ. This CDR3 spans 12 amino acids. The CDR3 DNA reads as TGTGCCAGCAGCCAAGAATCCAGCCGAGCTTTCTTT. It encodes CASSQESSRAFF.

V is TRBV9 and J is TRBJ2-2; D not resolved. The germline gives CDR1 SGDLS, CDR2 YYNGEE. V was shortened by 0 bases and J by 7 bases, with 7 bases between the two germline ends. The CDR3 length is 13 residues. This CDR3 is CASSVASFGELFF. In nucleotides, the CDR3 is TGTGCCAGCAGCGTAGCAAGCTTCGGGGAGCTGTTTTTT.

V usage is TRBV6-5 and J usage is TRBJ2-1; TRBD2 matches at 7 bases. The CDR3 length is 15 residues. CDR1 and CDR2 from the germline V gene are MNHEY and SVGAGI. With 6 bases clipped from V and 1 base from J, the junction kept 6 bases outside the gene matches. The CDR3 region is CASRETGGSYNEQFF. The CDR3 nucleotides are TGTGCCAGCAGAGAGACGGGGGGATCCTACAATGAGCAGTTCTTC.

This clone was seen a few times. V is TRBV7-9 and J is TRBJ1-1; TRBD1 is a possible D gene (5 bases). V gave up 3 bases and J gave up 4 bases, with 12 bases separating them. This CDR3 is built from 14 residues. Germline assignment: CDR1 SEHNR and CDR2 FQNEAQ (reference sequence). This CDR3 reads CASSFQGFSTEAFF. CDR3 nucleotides: TGTGCCAGCAGCTTTCAGGGATTTAGCACTGAAGCTTTCTTT.

The chain carries TRBV7-8 and TRBJ2-2; TRBD2 might be the D (5 bases). The CDR3 sequence is 15 residues long. With 5 bases removed from V and 3 bases from J, the gap between germline ends came to 13 bases. CDR1 and CDR2 (germline): SGHVS, FQNEAQ. CDR3 amino acids: CASSPRGRDTGELFF. CDR3 nucleotides: TGTGCCAGCAGCCCCCGGGGAAGGGACACCGGGGAGCTGTTTTTT.

This chain uses TRBV12-5 with TRBJ2-3; 9 bases line up with TRBD2. Germline CDR1 reads LGHNT; CDR2 reads FRNRAP. V was pared by 1 base and J by 4 bases, with 12 bases of the junction left unmatched. The CDR3 extends over 18 amino acids. Here the CDR3 reads CASGLDLRGGYRSDTQYF. DNA of the CDR3: TGTGCTAGTGGTTTGGATTTGCGGGGGGGCTATCGGTCAGATACGCAGTATTTT.

A single count supports this clone. This chain uses TRBV6-5 with TRBJ1-2; TRBD1 matches 9 bases. CDR1 is MNHEY, CDR2 SVGAGI, per germline. The ends lost 5 bases at V and 7 bases at J; junction bases unmatched: 8. The CDR3 runs to 14 residues. The chain's CDR3 is CASSEDRGSIGYTF. The CDR3 DNA is TGTGCCAGCAGTGAGGACAGGGGAAGTATTGGCTACACCTTC.

The V and J genes are TRBV19 and TRBJ2-3; D uncertain. The V and J ends lost 2 bases and 5 bases respectively, with 2 bases between them. The CDR3 sequence is 11 residues long. Germline CDR1 reads LNHDA; CDR2 reads SQIVND (reference sequence). The CDR3 region is CASSIRDTQYF. The DNA of the CDR3 is TGTGCCAGTAGTATAAGAGATACGCAGTATTTT.

This clone was detected only a few times. The V call is TRBV5-1, the J call TRBJ2-7; no clear D. Trimming shortened V by 0 bases and J by 7 bases, and 8 bases separated the two germline ends. CDR1 and CDR2 (germline): SGHRS, YFSETQ. The CDR3 runs to 12 residues. The CDR3 region has the DNA TGCGCCAGCAGCTTGGAGGGTTGGGAGCAGTACTTC. Translating gives CASSLEGWEQYF. Together with reference TRBV5-1 and TRBJ2-7, the CDR3 gives the full variable domain: KAGVTQTPRYLIKTRGQQVTLSCSPISGHRSVSWYQQTPGQGLQFLFEYFSETQRNKGNFPGRFSGRQFSNSRSEMNVSTLELGDSALYLCASSLEGWEQYFGPGTRLTVT.

The chain links TRBV5-1 to TRBJ1-4; 8 bases line up with TRBD1. V lost 1 base and J lost 6; bases outside the gene matches: 5. Per germline, CDR1 SGHRS and CDR2 YFSETQ. The CDR3 totals 15 residues. CDR3: CASSLTGQEDEKLFF. Here the CDR3 DNA reads TGCGCCAGCAGCTTGACGGGACAGGAGGATGAAAAACTGTTTTTT.

The chain couples TRBV10-3 to TRBJ1-3, with D uncertain. The CDR3 runs to 15 residues. The ends were cut back, 3 bases at V and 4 bases at J, with 13 bases in the middle. Germline V gene lookup returns CDR1 ENHRY and CDR2 SYGVKD. The DNA for the CDR3 is TGTGCCATCAGTGAAAGTCCCCAGGTGGGAAACACCATATATTTT. The encoded protein is CAISESPQVGNTIYF.

J is TRBJ1-5 and V is TRBV4-1; D call uncertain. This CDR3 comprises 16 residues. The germline gives CDR1 MGHRA, CDR2 YSYEKL. Trimming stripped 1 base from V and 0 bases from J, with 10 bases between. As DNA, the CDR3 is TGCGCCAGCAGCCAAGTTGACACTTATAGCAATCAGCCCCAGCATTTT. Amino acid sequence: CASSQVDTYSNQPQHF.

The CDR3 reads CASSRVSGTGGETQYF. For the CDR3, the DNA is TGTGCCAGCAGCAGGGTCAGCGGGACCGGTGGGGAGACCCAGTACTTC. This rearrangement joins TRBV9 to TRBJ2-5; 7 bases agree with TRBD2. CDR3 length equals 16 residues. Per the germline V gene, CDR1 is SGDLS and CDR2 is YYNGEE. Trimming cost V 4 bases and J 5 bases; bases outside gene matches: 14.

The chain recombines TRBV27 with TRBJ2-2, with a possible D match to TRBD1 (6 bases). The CDR3 is 17 amino acids. CDR1 and CDR2 from the germline V gene are MNHEY and SMNVEV (reference sequence). Trimming removed 2 bases from V and 2 bases from J, with 15 bases in between. The CDR3 DNA is TGTGCCAGCAGTTTAGGGTCCGGGACACTCAACACCGGGGAGCTGTTTTTT. This translates into CASSLGSGTLNTGELFF.

This clone was seen a single time. This sequence joins TRBV7-9 and TRBJ2-1, with 12 positions matching TRBD1. Germline CDR1 SEHNR, CDR2 FQNEAQ (reference sequence). This CDR3 has 16 amino acids. The junction had 4 bases not matched to a gene; V was cut back by 1 base and J by 6 bases. CDR3 amino acids: CASSLERDRGLNEQFF. The CDR3, as DNA: TGTGCCAGCAGCTTAGAGCGGGACAGGGGGCTCAATGAGCAGTTCTTC.

The gene calls are TRBV14 and TRBJ2-7; D may be TRBD1 (6 bases). Germline CDR1 SGHDN, CDR2 FVKESK. Trimming took off 1 base at V and 5 bases at J, with 18 bases between the two ends. The CDR3 length is 16 residues. DNA of the CDR3: TGTGCCAGCAGCCAAGTTTTCAGGGGTCGTGTCGACGAGCAGTACTTC. This encodes CASSQVFRGRVDEQYF.

The chain couples TRBV29-1 to TRBJ2-1, with 7 positions matching TRBD2. The CDR3 totals 15 residues. Losses at the gene ends were 4 bases for V and 5 bases for J; bases not matched to a gene: 11. Germline CDR1 is SQVTM and CDR2 is ANQGSEA. CDR3 sequence (DNA): TGCAGCGTTGGAGCGGGGCTCTTACCGGACAATGAGCAGTTCTTC. It is translated as CSVGAGLLPDNEQFF.

Points on this clone: Other DNA sequences from this sample encode an identical CDR3 as well. The chain links TRBV5-4 to TRBJ2-1, with 16 bases fitting TRBD2. Germline CDR1 SGHNT, CDR2 YYREEE (reference sequence). The CDR3 extends over 19 amino acids. V lost 5 bases, J lost 8 bases, and 16 bases stayed unmatched. As DNA, the CDR3 is TGTGCCAGCAGTCCCGAGGTAGGGACTAGCGGGGGGGCTGGCGATGAGCAGTTCTTC. Amino acid sequence: CASSPEVGTSGGAGDEQFF.

The rearrangement links TRBV30 to TRBJ2-1; weak D call: TRBD2 (5 bases). Germline V gives CDR1 GTSNPN, CDR2 SVGIG (reference sequence). The CDR3 has 14 residues. Trimming removed 1 base from V and 10 bases from J, with 17 bases in between. The CDR3 loop is CAWSGSGLFREQFF. CDR3 bases: TGTGCCTGGAGTGGGAGCGGTTTATTTAGGGAGCAGTTCTTC. Filled out from reference TRBV30 and TRBJ2-1, the complete variable domain reads SQTIHQWPATLVQPVGSPLSLECTVEGTSNPNLYWYRQAAGRGLQLLFYSVGIGQISSEVPQNLSASRPQDRQFILSSKKLLLSDSGFYLCAWSGSGLFREQFFGPGTRLTVL.

V is TRBV5-6 and J is TRBJ2-5; 11 positions agree with TRBD2. CDR1 SGHDT and CDR2 YYEEEE come from the germline V gene. The CDR3 contains 15 residues. The trim removed 4 bases at V and 4 bases at J, leaving 6 bases unmatched. For the CDR3, the DNA is TGTGCCAGCAGCCTCCGACTAGCGGGAACAGAGACCCAGTACTTC. Amino acid sequence: CASSLRLAGTETQYF.

This chain joins TRBV7-3 and TRBJ1-4, with D uncertain. Per the germline V gene, CDR1 is SGHTA and CDR2 is FQGTGA. Trimming shortened V by 1 base and J by 7 bases, and 7 bases separated the two germline ends. The CDR3 covers 13 residues. The CDR3 region is CASSLILGEKLFF. In DNA, the CDR3 is TGTGCCAGCAGCTTAATCCTTGGTGAAAAACTGTTTTTT. Variable domain in full (rest from reference TRBV7-3 and TRBJ1-4): GAGVSQTPSNKVTEKGKYVELRCDPISGHTALYWYRQSLGQGPEFLIYFQGTGAADDSGLPNDRFFAVRPEGSVSTLKIQRTERGDSAVYLCASSLILGEKLFFGSGTQLSVL.

V usage is TRBV18 and J usage is TRBJ1-1, with TRBD1 matching over 9 bases. Trimming at V came to 4 bases and at J to 0 bases, leaving 9 bases not matched to a gene. The CDR3 extends over 17 amino acids. Germline V CDR1 and CDR2: KGHSH, LQKENI. Here the CDR3 reads CASSLFRQGDLNTEAFF. The CDR3 nucleotides read TGTGCCAGCTCACTTTTTCGACAGGGGGATTTGAACACTGAAGCTTTCTTT.

The chain has TRBV6-5 and TRBJ2-5; no clear D gene. The DNA end is a closer match to TRBJ2-7, so the J assignment may be wrong. Per germline, CDR1 MNHEY and CDR2 SVGAGI. The CDR3 sequence is 15 residues long. The CDR3, as DNA: TGTGCCAGCAGTTACTCGGGTCGGTCTACCTACGAGCAGTACTTC. Residues: CASSYSGRSTYEQYF.

The gene calls are TRBV28 and TRBJ1-2; possibly TRBD1 for D (6 bases). The CDR3 contains 16 residues. CDR1 and CDR2 from the germline V gene are MDHEN and SYDVKM. Trimming pared 5 bases from V and 5 bases from J, leaving 21 bases between. CDR3 in DNA: TGTGCCAGCAGTCCAACCTGGGGGGGGCGTGAGTATGGCTACACCTTC. Translation gives CASSPTWGGREYGYTF.

V gene TRBV5-1 combines with J gene TRBJ1-2, with D possibly TRBD1 on 6 matching bases. Germline CDR1 and CDR2: SGHRS and YFSETQ. This CDR3 comprises 16 residues. Deletions cut 3 bases from V and 4 bases from J, with 19 bases between. CDR3 bases: TGCGCCAGCAGCTCCGGGGGGAACAGGGTAGGCTATGGCTACACCTTC. This codes for CASSSGGNRVGYGYTF.